These 30 T cell receptor beta chains share one sample of origin, sequenced in a study of metastatic and nonmetastatic thyroid tumors. TCRdb ran MiXCR on the PCR reads. In the table there are more than 25,000 clones, under 30% of which are singletons. Nobody among the patients had been given any treatment before thyroid surgery. Sequenced input: blood. The receptors here all came from a female donor with papillary thyroid cancer or a benign thyroid nodule (not recorded which). Some clones in this sample may be carry-over from other donors' samples.

The V gene is TRBV6-1, the J gene TRBJ2-7; the D gene is possibly TRBD1 (6 bases). The CDR3 has 15 amino acids. The ends were cut back, 7 bases at V and 1 base at J, with 17 bases in the middle. Germline-derived CDR1 and CDR2 are MNHNS and SASEGT. CDR3 residues: CASIATGTQSYEQYF. Written as DNA, the CDR3 is TGTGCCAGCATTGCTACCGGGACACAATCCTACGAGCAGTACTTC.

This clone was recorded at least ten times. The CDR3 sequence is CASSEQGGRTTYGYTF. The CDR3 DNA is TGTGCCAGCAGTGAACAAGGAGGCAGGACGACCTATGGCTACACCTTC. The rearrangement uses TRBV25-1 and TRBJ1-2; D is unclear. This CDR3 comprises 16 residues. V was shortened by 2 bases and J by 4 bases, with 17 bases between the two germline ends. Germline loops: CDR1 MGHDK, CDR2 SYGVNS.

This clone was seen many times. The rearrangement joins TRBV20-1 to TRBJ2-7; 9 positions agree with TRBD1. Trimming at V came to 6 bases and at J to 4 bases, leaving 7 bases not matched to a gene. CDR1 is DFQATT, CDR2 SNEGSKA, per germline (reference sequence). This CDR3 comprises 13 residues. Here the CDR3 DNA reads TGCAGTGCCCCGGGACAGGGCGAGTACGAGCAGTACTTC. This codes for CSAPGQGEYEQYF.

This clone was detected only a few times. V gene TRBV12-5 combines with J gene TRBJ1-1; the match to TRBD1 covers 7 bases. This CDR3 has 18 residues. Germline-derived CDR1 and CDR2 are LGHNT and FRNRAP. Germline trimming cut 2 bases from V and 8 bases from J; bases unmatched to any gene: 20. The chain's CDR3 is CASGLTKSMTGFDREAFF. Written as DNA, the CDR3 is TGTGCTAGTGGTTTGACGAAGTCAATGACAGGGTTCGACAGAGAAGCTTTCTTT. Looking up the rest from reference TRBV12-5 and TRBJ1-1 gives the full variable domain: DARVTQTPRHKVTEMGQEVTMRCQPILGHNTVFWYRQTMMQGLELLAYFRNRAPLDDSGMPKDRFSAEMPDATLATLKIQPSEPRDSAVYFCASGLTKSMTGFDREAFFGQGTRLTVV.

This clone has at least ten counts. The chain has TRBV28 and TRBJ1-1; 8 bases fit TRBD1. Trimming at V came to 6 bases and at J to 0 bases, leaving 0 bases not matched to a gene. This CDR3 spans 13 amino acids. Per the germline V gene, CDR1 is MDHEN and CDR2 is SYDVKM. The CDR3 DNA is TGTGCCAGCAGGACAGGGGTGAACACTGAAGCTTTCTTT. Translating it yields CASRTGVNTEAFF.

This clone was recorded at least ten times. V gene TRBV20-1 combines with J gene TRBJ2-5; possible D gene TRBD1, 7 bases. V lost 2 bases, J lost 5 bases, and 12 bases lay in between. Per germline, CDR1 DFQATT and CDR2 SNEGSKA (reference sequence). This CDR3 region has 13 residues. CDR3 coding DNA: TGCAGTGCTAGACAGGGGGGAAGCGAGACCCAGTACTTC. Protein product: CSARQGGSETQYF.

Ten or more counts support this clone. The chain has TRBV7-2 and TRBJ1-1, with TRBD1 as a possible D gene (6 bases). The CDR3 runs 14 residues. Germline values: CDR1 SGHTA, CDR2 FQGNSA. V was shortened by 0 bases and J by 8 bases, with 13 bases between the two germline ends. CDR3 in amino acids: CASSLALRQGEAFF. CDR3 coding DNA: TGTGCCAGCAGCTTAGCGCTTAGGCAGGGGGAAGCTTTCTTT. Full variable domain (remainder filled in from reference TRBV7-2 and TRBJ1-1): GAGVSQSPSNKVTEKGKDVELRCDPISGHTALYWYRQSLGQGLEFLIYFQGNSAPDKSGLPSDRFSAERTGGSVSTLTIQRTQQEDSAVYLCASSLALRQGEAFFGQGTRLTVV.

This clone occurred a few times. The junction does not match germline at one end; this may be a read error. This chain links TRBV28 with TRBJ2-2; tentatively, D is TRBD1 or TRBD2 (6 bases each). Germline V CDR1 and CDR2: MDHEN, SYDVKM. The CDR3 has 15 amino acids. The CDR3: CASSRGRGRTWDLFF. DNA for the CDR3: TGTGCCAGCAGTCGGGGGCGAGGGAGGACCTGGGATCTGTTTTTT.

The V and J genes are TRBV27 and TRBJ2-1, with a tentative D call TRBD1 (6 bases). Trimming took off 2 bases at V and 5 bases at J, with 10 bases between the two ends. The CDR3 contains 14 residues. Germline CDR1 and CDR2: MNHEY and SMNVEV (reference sequence). Written as DNA, the CDR3 is TGTGCCAGCAGTTTAGACAGGAACAACAATGAGCAGTTCTTC. This gives the protein CASSLDRNNNEQFF.

This clone was detected many times. The CDR3 here is CAIGTSYMVDEQFF. CDR3 bases: TGTGCCATAGGGACTAGCTACATGGTGGATGAGCAGTTCTTC. V gene TRBV10-3 combines with J gene TRBJ2-1, with TRBD2 identical over 9 bases. After removal of 9 bases from V and 8 bases from J, the junction contained 11 bases not matched to a gene. The CDR3 is made up of 14 amino acids. CDR1 ENHRY and CDR2 SYGVKD come from the germline V gene.

This clone was recorded many times. The chain is built from TRBV29-1 and TRBJ2-5; D perhaps matches TRBD1 (5 bases). The V gene's germline CDR1 is SQVTM and CDR2 ANQGSEA. Trimming pared 4 bases from V and 1 base from J, leaving 16 bases between. The CDR3 totals 15 residues. The chain's CDR3 is CSVGGGWQGQETQYF. The CDR3 DNA follows: TGCAGCGTTGGGGGTGGGTGGCAGGGCCAAGAGACCCAGTACTTC.

This clone appeared many times. DNA of the CDR3: TGTGCCAGCAGGCCACTCAGGGTCGGAAACACCATATATTTT. Amino acid sequence: CASRPLRVGNTIYF. The V gene is TRBV12-3 or TRBV12-4, the J gene TRBJ1-3; perhaps TRBD1 as D (5 bases). The CDR3 runs 14 residues. V lost 6 bases to trimming and J lost 4 bases, with 13 bases between them.

This clone was recorded at least ten times. The J gene is TRBJ2-3, the V gene TRBV25-1; D is unresolved. Germline assignment: CDR1 MGHDK and CDR2 SYGVNS. The ends were cut back, 4 bases at V and 1 base at J, with 6 bases in the middle. This CDR3 is built from 13 residues. The CDR3 bases are TGTGCCAGCAGTGGCGTCGGCACAGATACGCAGTATTTT. Translation gives CASSGVGTDTQYF.

The J gene is TRBJ2-5, the V gene TRBV5-1, with D unclear. V lost 3 bases and J 0 bases, leaving 3 bases between the germline ends. The CDR3 is 12 residues long. In germline, CDR1 is SGHRS, CDR2 YFSETQ. The CDR3 protein is CASSSNQETQYF. The DNA of the CDR3 is TGCGCCAGCAGCTCCAACCAAGAGACCCAGTACTTC.

In its sample, this clone was seen many times. The same CDR3 arises from other DNA sequences in this sample as well. The chain links TRBV4-1 to TRBJ2-3, with D hard to call. The CDR3 runs to 13 residues. Trimming took off 3 bases at V and 5 bases at J, with 9 bases between the two ends. Germline V CDR1 and CDR2: MGHRA, YSYEKL. This CDR3 reads CASSHTLEDTQYF. CDR3 sequence (DNA): TGCGCCAGCAGCCATACTCTGGAAGATACGCAGTATTTT.

This clone was observed a few times. Germline is not matched at one junction end, which may reflect a read error. The chain combines TRBV6-2 or TRBV6-3 with TRBJ2-6; TRBD2 agrees at 7 bases. CDR3 length: 15 residues. Germline CDR1 and CDR2: MNHEY and SVGEGT. In nucleotides, the CDR3 is TGTGCCAGCAGTCCCCTTGGGGGAGGGCCCAACGTCCTGACCTTC. It translates to CASSPLGGGPNVLTF.

This clone was seen repeatedly, ten times or more. This chain connects TRBV7-3 to TRBJ2-1; 10 bases map to TRBD2. The length of the CDR3 is 15 residues. Trimming removed 4 bases from V and 6 bases from J; junction bases left unmatched: 6. Germline V lookup: CDR1 SGHTA, CDR2 FQGTGA. In nucleotides, the CDR3 is TGTGCCAGCAGCTCATTGGGGACTAGCGTCAATGAGCAGTTCTTC. Translating it yields CASSSLGTSVNEQFF.

This clone was seen a handful of times. The chain employs TRBV28 and TRBJ2-1, with 11 bases fitting TRBD1. Per the germline V gene, CDR1 is MDHEN and CDR2 is SYDVKM. The CDR3 contains 14 residues. Unmatched junction bases numbered 8, after V lost 8 bases and J lost 8 bases. The CDR3 here is CASGGQGDIHEQFF. The CDR3 nucleotides are TGTGCCAGCGGGGGACAGGGGGATATCCATGAGCAGTTCTTC.

CDR3 coding DNA: TGTGCCAGCACCTTCAGCGGGGGCTACGAGCAGTACTTC. This translates into CASTFSGGYEQYF. The chain is built from TRBV27 and TRBJ2-7; 8 bases match TRBD2. The CDR3 sequence is 13 residues long. Germline V gene data show CDR1 as MNHEY and CDR2 as SMNVEV (reference sequence). With 7 bases clipped from V and 3 bases from J, the junction kept 5 bases outside the gene matches.

The chain has TRBV28 and TRBJ1-1; D is unresolved. CDR3 length: 14 amino acids. The V gene lost 2 bases and the J gene lost 0 bases, with 7 bases spanning the gap. CDR1 is MDHEN and CDR2 is SYDVKM in the germline V gene. The CDR3 DNA reads TGTGCCAGCAGTTTAACGCAGATGAACACTGAAGCTTTCTTT. Protein sequence: CASSLTQMNTEAFF.

The rearrangement links TRBV6-4 to TRBJ2-5; 9 bases align to TRBD2. The CDR3 spans 13 residues. Germline lookup yields CDR1 MRHNA and CDR2 SNTAGT. Trimming took 4 bases from V and 3 from J; bases not matched to a gene: 0. The CDR3 DNA sequence: TGTGCCAGCAGTGCTAGCGGGGAAGAGACCCAGTACTTC. This encodes CASSASGEETQYF.

In this sample, this clone turned up many times. The chain is built from TRBV29-1 and TRBJ1-4, with D possibly TRBD1 on 6 matching bases. CDR3 size: 13 residues. The germline gives CDR1 SQVTM, CDR2 ANQGSEA. The V end lost 8 bases, the J end lost 10 bases, and 20 bases lay between the germline ends. CDR3 region: CSSMDSSKGKLFF. In DNA form, the CDR3 reads TGCAGCTCCATGGACAGCTCGAAAGGAAAACTGTTTTTT.

This clone showed up just a few times. A much more abundant neighbour one base away suggests this may be a read error. The V and J genes are TRBV7-2 and TRBJ1-1, with no clear D. V was shortened by 1 base and J by 5 bases, with 11 bases between the two germline ends. Germline CDR1 reads SGHTA; CDR2 reads FQGNSA. This CDR3 spans 14 amino acids. CDR3 protein: CASSLEARITEAFF. The DNA for the CDR3 is TGTGCCAGCAGCTTAGAGGCCCGTATTACTGAAGCTTTCTTT. Drawing the rest from reference TRBV7-2 and TRBJ1-1, the complete variable domain is GAGVSQSPSNKVTEKGKDVELRCDPISGHTALYWYRQSLGQGLEFLIYFQGNSAPDKSGLPSDRFSAERTGGSVSTLTIQRTQQEDSAVYLCASSLEARITEAFFGQGTRLTVV.

This clone was picked up a small number of times. The chain combines TRBV6-1 with TRBJ1-1; D is ambiguous. Trimming removed 5 bases at V and 7 bases at J, with 11 bases between. Germline-derived CDR1 and CDR2 are MNHNS and SASEGT. There are 12 residues in the CDR3. The CDR3 region has the DNA TGTGCCAGCAGTCCCTGGACCCTTGAAGCTTTCTTT. The encoded protein is CASSPWTLEAFF.

V is TRBV30 and J is TRBJ2-5; D is perhaps TRBD2 (5 bases). Trimming cost V 2 bases and J 8 bases, with 15 bases left between them. The CDR3 loop spans 13 amino acids. The germline V gene has CDR1 GTSNPN and CDR2 SVGIG (reference sequence). The CDR3 nucleotides read TGTGCCTGGAGTCGAGCGGTTCAATATACCCAGTACTTC. Protein sequence: CAWSRAVQYTQYF.

This clone was picked up many times. The chain couples TRBV24-1 to TRBJ2-5; D is tentatively TRBD1 or TRBD2 (7 bases each). V shed 4 bases and J shed 2 bases, with 25 bases lying between them. This CDR3 has 19 amino acids. Germline CDR1 KGHDR, CDR2 SFDVKD. The CDR3 coding sequence is TGTGCCACCAGTGACCTCTTCGCTGACAGGGAGGGAGAGCAAGAGACCCAGTACTTC. Its translation is CATSDLFADREGEQETQYF.

Relative to its sample, this clone is medium-sized. The chain recombines TRBV6-1 with TRBJ2-1, with 8 nucleotides matching TRBD2. Germline V gene data show CDR1 as MNHNS and CDR2 as SASEGT. There are 15 residues in the CDR3. The V gene end was trimmed by 5 bases and the J gene end by 0 bases; junction bases not matched to a gene: 3. The CDR3 DNA sequence: TGTGCCAGCAGTACAGGACTAGCCTCCTACAATGAGCAGTTCTTC. This codes for CASSTGLASYNEQFF.

This clone was detected only a few times. V is TRBV20-1 and J is TRBJ1-1; weak D call: TRBD1 (6 bases). V lost 4 bases and J 4 bases, leaving 16 bases between the germline ends. Germline lookup yields CDR1 DFQATT and CDR2 SNEGSKA (reference sequence). The CDR3 covers 14 residues. CDR3 sequence reads: CSAIAGDGGTEAFF. The CDR3 DNA is TGCAGTGCTATCGCAGGGGATGGGGGCACTGAAGCTTTCTTT.

To note about this clone: The same CDR3 also results from other DNA sequences found in this sample. The V call is TRBV20-1, the J call TRBJ2-1, with TRBD2 matching 10 bases. The trim removed 2 bases at V and 3 bases at J, leaving 1 base unmatched. The CDR3 extends over 14 amino acids. CDR1 and CDR2 from the germline V gene are DFQATT and SNEGSKA (reference sequence). In DNA form, the CDR3 reads TGCAGTGCTAGACTAGCGGGAGACTACAATGAGCAGTTCTTC. Protein sequence: CSARLAGDYNEQFF.

Details on this clone: No conserved phenylalanine or tryptophan is present at the end of the CDR3, so a read error is the likely explanation. It is unclear where the CDR3 begins or ends on the DNA, so no DNA is shown, and the CDR3 is as TCRdb lists it. V and J are TRBV7-2 and TRBJ1-1; the table's D call of TRBD1 was not tested on the DNA. CDR1 SGHTA and CDR2 FQGNSA come from the germline V gene. The CDR3 numbers 12 amino acids, ends counted. The chain's CDR3 is CASSLWGGLVIS.